The 27 T cell receptor beta chains below come from one sample, sequenced in a study of T cell repertoires in cytomegalovirus infection. TCRdb reprocessed the reads via MiXCR and lists one record per CDR3 protein. The sample holds fewer than 250,000 distinct CDR3 sequences, around an eighth seen once. Sequences were obtained from PBMCs. The receptor set was obtained from a human donor in good health (CMV status not recorded). Some clones in this sample may be carry-over from other donors' samples.

This sequence joins TRBV6-2 or TRBV6-3 and TRBJ2-5; D is unresolved. The CDR3 loop spans 15 amino acids. V shed 0 bases and J shed 4 bases, with 12 bases lying between them. Germline V gene sequence: CDR1 MNHEY, CDR2 SVGEGT. The CDR3 loop reads CASSYSGLQGETQYF. The CDR3 DNA follows: TGTGCCAGCAGTTACTCAGGCTTACAAGGAGAGACCCAGTACTTC.

This clonotype came up many times. The chain couples TRBV7-9 to TRBJ2-3; D might be TRBD2 (5 bases). Germline CDR1 and CDR2: SEHNR and FQNEAQ (reference sequence). Trimming took off 3 bases at V and 0 bases at J, with 13 bases between the two ends. This CDR3 is built from 16 residues. Here the CDR3 reads CASSFTGMASTDTQYF. The DNA for the CDR3 is TGTGCCAGCAGCTTTACGGGAATGGCTAGCACAGATACGCAGTATTTT.

This clonotype was counted between two and nine times. CDR3 DNA sequence: TGCAGTACCTTATCACTCAGGTGGGACAATGAGCAGTTCTTC. Translating it yields CSTLSLRWDNEQFF. V is TRBV20-1 and J is TRBJ2-1; no definite D call. Germline V CDR1 and CDR2: DFQATT, SNEGSKA (reference sequence). CDR3 length: 14 residues. The ends were cut back, 8 bases at V and 5 bases at J, with 19 bases in the middle.

This clonotype was observed many times. This rearrangement joins TRBV3-1 to TRBJ2-3; D gene uncertain. The germline V gene has CDR1 LGHDT and CDR2 YNNKEL (reference sequence). The CDR3 loop spans 14 amino acids. Trimming took 4 bases from V and 4 from J, leaving 12 bases between them. Written as DNA, the CDR3 is TGTGCCAGCAGCCTCCGCCAAAGGTCAGATACGCAGTATTTT. Encoded protein: CASSLRQRSDTQYF.

This clonotype was seen only a few times. V usage is TRBV6-6 and J usage is TRBJ1-4; D perhaps matches TRBD1 (6 bases). CDR3 size: 15 residues. In germline, CDR1 is MNHNY, CDR2 SVGAGI (reference sequence). Trimming took 2 bases from V and 8 from J, leaving 15 bases between them. The DNA of the CDR3 is TGTGCCAGCAGTTACCCATCGGGGGCGGACGAAAAACTGTTTTTT. This sequence encodes CASSYPSGADEKLFF.

This sequence joins TRBV10-2 and TRBJ2-7; D ambiguous. V dropped 9 bases and J dropped 6 bases, with 18 bases sitting between them. Germline V CDR1 and CDR2: WSHSY, SAAADI. The CDR3 is 13 amino acids. CDR3 bases: TGCGCCAGAATTCATAAGAAACTCGGCGAGCAGTACTTC. This sequence encodes CARIHKKLGEQYF.

The sample holds many counts of this clonotype. V usage is TRBV7-9 and J usage is TRBJ2-5; D remains unclear. This CDR3 contains 16 residues. Germline loops: CDR1 SEHNR, CDR2 FQNEAQ (reference sequence). V was cut by 4 bases and J by 3 bases, with 18 bases left in between. The CDR3 loop is CASSSLRAADKETQYF. The CDR3 DNA is TGTGCCAGCAGCTCCCTAAGGGCAGCAGACAAAGAGACCCAGTACTTC. Complete variable domain (other parts from reference TRBV7-9 and TRBJ2-5): DTGVSQNPRHKITKRGQNVTFRCDPISEHNRLYWYRQTLGQGPEFLTYFQNEAQLEKSRLLSDRFSAERPKGSFSTLEIQRTEQGDSAMYLCASSSLRAADKETQYFGPGTRLLVL.

Only a few counts were recorded for this clonotype. The chain has TRBV19 and TRBJ1-5; no clear D. The V and J ends lost 6 bases and 2 bases respectively, with 11 bases between them. Germline V gives CDR1 LNHDA, CDR2 SQIVND (reference sequence). This CDR3 region has 14 residues. The CDR3 reads CASSPRHGNQPQHF. In nucleotides, the CDR3 is TGTGCCAGTAGCCCGCGGCACGGCAATCAGCCCCAGCATTTT.

The chain has TRBV7-2 and TRBJ2-7; 11 positions agree with TRBD2. CDR1 SGHTA and CDR2 FQGNSA come from the germline V gene. CDR3 size: 16 residues. V trimming: 2 bases; J trimming: 2 bases; junction bases outside the gene matches: 5. The CDR3 here is CASSLLAGGLPYEQYF. The CDR3 DNA sequence: TGTGCCAGCAGCTTACTAGCGGGGGGTCTCCCCTACGAGCAGTACTTC. The whole variable domain, filled in from reference TRBV7-2 and TRBJ2-7, reads GAGVSQSPSNKVTEKGKDVELRCDPISGHTALYWYRQSLGQGLEFLIYFQGNSAPDKSGLPSDRFSAERTGGSVSTLTIQRTQQEDSAVYLCASSLLAGGLPYEQYFGPGTRLTVT.

This clonotype has ten or more counts. The chain has TRBV7-2 and TRBJ2-5; the D gene is possibly TRBD2 (6 bases). Germline V gene lookup returns CDR1 SGHTA and CDR2 FQGNSA. This CDR3 has 14 amino acids. V gave up 5 bases and J gave up 2 bases, with 12 bases separating them. The CDR3 region has the DNA TGTGCCAGCAGCCCCTCCCGGGGGCAAGAGACCCAGTACTTC. Translating gives CASSPSRGQETQYF.

This clonotype was seen repeatedly, ten times or more. V and J are TRBV11-2 and TRBJ2-4; TRBD2 might be the D (6 bases). V lost 5 bases to trimming and J lost 7 bases, with 15 bases between them. Germline V gene lookup returns CDR1 SGHAT and CDR2 FQNNGV. The CDR3 runs 14 residues. CDR3 sequence reads: CASSPGSGGNIQYF. The DNA for the CDR3 is TGTGCCAGCAGCCCCGGGTCAGGAGGGAACATTCAGTACTTC. Variable domain in full (rest from reference TRBV11-2 and TRBJ2-4): EAGVAQSPRYKIIEKRQSVAFWCNPISGHATLYWYQQILGQGPKLLIQFQNNGVVDDSQLPKDRFSAERLKGVDSTLKIQPAKLEDSAVYLCASSPGSGGNIQYFGAGTRLSVL.

This clonotype has ten or more counts. The rearrangement uses TRBV7-2 and TRBJ1-1, with D unclear. The CDR3 is 11 amino acids. Germline CDR1 and CDR2: SGHTA and FQGNSA. V was trimmed by 3 bases and J by 8 bases, leaving 7 bases between them. CDR3 coding DNA: TGTGCCAGCAGCTTGGTACAGGAAGCTTTCTTT. Translating gives CASSLVQEAFF.

V is TRBV5-1 and J is TRBJ2-5, with 7 bases identical to TRBD1. The CDR3 is 16 amino acids. From germline, CDR1 is SGHRS and CDR2 YFSETQ. J was trimmed by 2 bases and V by 0 bases; bases with no gene match: 7. The CDR3 here is CASSLDPGTVQETQYF. In nucleotides, the CDR3 is TGCGCCAGCAGCTTGGACCCCGGGACAGTACAAGAGACCCAGTACTTC.

The rearrangement links TRBV6-2 or TRBV6-3 to TRBJ2-1; D is perhaps TRBD1 (5 bases). V was shortened by 0 bases and J by 9 bases, with 21 bases between the two germline ends. CDR1 and CDR2 from the germline V gene are MNHEY and SVGEGT. The CDR3 sequence is 17 residues long. The CDR3 DNA follows: TGTGCCAGCAGTTACTCGGGGCCCCCTCAGGCTCCGAGTGAGCAGTTCTTC. Residues: CASSYSGPPQAPSEQFF.

The chain couples TRBV5-1 to TRBJ2-7; TRBD1 matches 9 bases. The germline V gene encodes CDR1 SGHRS and CDR2 YFSETQ. The trim removed 4 bases at V and 7 bases at J, leaving 9 bases unmatched. This CDR3 is 14 amino acids long. The CDR3 spells CASSLPGQGGEQYF. The CDR3 DNA reads TGCGCCAGCAGCCTCCCGGGACAGGGTGGAGAGCAGTACTTC.

This clonotype was counted only a few times. The CDR3 here is CATSRRAREENTIYF. The CDR3 DNA follows: TGTGCCACCAGCAGACGGGCCCGGGAGGAAAACACCATATATTTT. The chain has TRBV15 and TRBJ1-3; D remains ambiguous. Germline V CDR1 and CDR2: LNHNV, YYDKDF (reference sequence). Trimming stripped 2 bases from V and 6 bases from J, with 14 bases between. This CDR3 comprises 15 residues.

Note on this clonotype: The junction differs from germline at one of its ends, possibly a read error. The chain carries TRBV15 and TRBJ1-5; 8 bases align to TRBD1. This CDR3 comprises 20 residues. Germline V gene lookup returns CDR1 LNHNV and CDR2 YYDKDF (reference sequence). The CDR3 DNA follows: TGTGCCACCAGCAGAGACCAGACAGGGGTACTCTCTTATAGCATTCAGCCCCAGCATTTT. Amino acids: CATSRDQTGVLSYSIQPQHF.

The chain is built from TRBV20-1 and TRBJ2-7; TRBD1 aligns across 7 bases. The germline V gene has CDR1 DFQATT and CDR2 SNEGSKA (reference sequence). This CDR3 spans 14 amino acids. J lost 4 bases, V lost 3 bases, and 9 bases had no gene match. The CDR3: CSARAATGTYEQYF. DNA of the CDR3: TGCAGTGCTAGGGCCGCGACAGGGACGTACGAGCAGTACTTC.

This chain connects TRBV5-6 to TRBJ2-2, with D uncertain. V gave up 1 base and J gave up 3 bases, with 10 bases separating them. CDR3 size: 15 residues. Germline V gene data show CDR1 as SGHDT and CDR2 as YYEEEE. The CDR3 is CASSLWSVDTGELFF. DNA for the CDR3: TGTGCCAGCAGCTTGTGGTCGGTTGACACCGGGGAGCTGTTTTTT.

This clonotype was seen many times. The V and J genes are TRBV7-3 and TRBJ1-1; TRBD1 matches at 7 bases. The V gene end was trimmed by 5 bases and the J gene end by 8 bases; junction bases not matched to a gene: 8. The CDR3 consists of 13 residues. Germline V gene data show CDR1 as SGHTA and CDR2 as FQGTGA. This CDR3 is CASSRTRTGEAFF. In DNA form, the CDR3 reads TGTGCCAGCAGCCGTACACGGACAGGAGAAGCTTTCTTT.

This clonotype was counted only a few times. This chain links TRBV28 with TRBJ2-7; D gene ambiguous. V gave up 9 bases and J gave up 5 bases, with 23 bases separating them. The CDR3 sequence is 15 residues long. Germline-derived CDR1 and CDR2 are MDHEN and SYDVKM. The CDR3 protein is CASMGVGVKAHEQYF. DNA of the CDR3: TGTGCCAGTATGGGTGTAGGAGTAAAGGCCCACGAGCAGTACTTC.

This clonotype was counted many times. This chain links TRBV7-3 with TRBJ2-1, with D possibly TRBD1 on 6 matching bases. Germline assignment: CDR1 SGHTA and CDR2 FQGTGA. The CDR3 totals 14 residues. The V end was cut by 2 bases, the J end by 7 bases, with 12 bases between. The CDR3 bases are TGTGCCAGCAGCTTAGGGCAGGGGTGGAATGAGCAGTTCTTC. This sequence encodes CASSLGQGWNEQFF.

This clonotype was observed once. A junction boundary mismatches the germline segment, possibly from a read error. V and J are TRBV29-1 and TRBJ1-1, with TRBD1 as a possible D gene (5 bases). This CDR3 is built from 14 residues. The germline CDR1 and CDR2 sequences are SQVTM and ANQGSEA. The CDR3 is CSVLDSREGTEALF. CDR3 bases: TGCAGCGTTTTAGACAGTCGGGAGGGCACTGAAGCTTTATTT.

This clonotype was counted at least ten times. This rearrangement joins TRBV6-2 or TRBV6-3 to TRBJ1-6; D is unclear. Germline V gene sequence: CDR1 MNHEY, CDR2 SVGEGT. The length of the CDR3 is 14 residues. V lost 6 bases and J lost 7, with 13 bases in between. This CDR3 reads CASSRYSDNSPLHF. CDR3 DNA sequence: TGTGCCAGCAGCCGATACAGCGACAATTCACCCCTCCACTTT.

At least ten counts were recorded for this clonotype. V usage is TRBV7-2 and J usage is TRBJ2-3, with TRBD2 identical over 8 bases. The CDR3 is 16 residues long. V shed 0 bases, J shed 4 bases, and the junction held 6 bases outside the gene matches. Germline V lookup: CDR1 SGHTA, CDR2 FQGNSA. The CDR3 region has the DNA TGTGCCAGCAGCTTAGCACCGGGAGGGGGGTCAGATACGCAGTATTTT. Amino acids: CASSLAPGGGSDTQYF.

This clonotype showed up many times. The chain employs TRBV29-1 and TRBJ2-3; D tentatively reads TRBD1 or TRBD2 (7 bases each). Trimming left V 3 bases short and J 5 bases short, with 9 bases between. Germline assignment: CDR1 SQVTM and CDR2 ANQGSEA. This CDR3 comprises 12 residues. CDR3 amino acids: CSVDRGGDTQYF. CDR3 in DNA: TGCAGCGTTGACAGGGGGGGAGATACGCAGTATTTT.

The chain combines TRBV29-1 with TRBJ1-4; D is undetermined. The V end lost 6 bases, the J end lost 4 bases, and 9 bases lay between the germline ends. Looked up from germline, CDR1 is SQVTM and CDR2 is ANQGSEA. The length of the CDR3 is 12 residues. Here the CDR3 DNA reads TGCAGCGTAATGGAGGGTAATGAAAAACTGTTTTTT. It translates to CSVMEGNEKLFF.